The present TCR beta chain was sequenced within a study of molecular identifiers for immune sequencing clone quantification (dated by TCRdb to between 2017 and 2018). The study in broad terms: For a replicate experiment, RNA from 20,000 or 100,000 naive CD8 T cells was divided into five aliquots, and four of the five aliquots were sequenced. This methods study benchmarked molecular-identifier clustering-based TCR repertoire sequencing (MIDCIRS) and TCR RNA copy counting, using CD8 T cells to do so. Summary of the overall study and its limitations: Naive libraries contained spiked-in Jurkat TCR RNA (approximately nine copies' worth), which is not part of the donor repertoire. Spiked-in Jurkat TCR RNA equivalent to a single cell was reported to be detectable even among 850,000 to 1,000,000 naive CD8 T cells. When barcode sub-clustering was omitted, TCR diversity was inflated by chimeric consensus sequences, with chimeras reaching as high as 47%. Modeling estimated roughly 3 recovered TCR RNA copies per cell, compared with about ten by digital PCR, which implies 30% to 35% capture efficiency. Identical TCR molecules sharing a barcode could cause highly expanded clone sizes to be underestimated. In CMV-specific effector cells, clones with more than 20 RNA copies accounted for over 97% of molecules, whereas in naive cells such clones accounted for under 1%.

Libraries of naive CD8 T cells were generated from about 19,000 to 1,100,000 sorted cells, with 10%, 30% or 50% of the purified RNA used. Naive CD8 T cells were FACS-sorted as CD8+CD4-CCR7+CD45RA+ on a BD FACSAria II into RLT Plus buffer. Approximately eleven TCR copies' worth of Jurkat RNA were spiked into about 20,000-1,000,000 naive CD8 T cell samples to test detection sensitivity. CD8 T cells were enriched with RosetteSep CD8+ T Cell Enrichment Cocktail and Ficoll-Paque, followed by ACK red cell lysis. Receptor libraries were prepared by PCR. Sequencer: Illumina HiSeq 4000. Preparation of bulk TCR libraries followed a previously described approach, with the TCR primers listed in Table S5. The Qiagen AllPrep DNA/RNA kit was used to purify total RNA. Before analysis, reads from multiple sequencing runs of one library were combined. The original pipeline was this. Reads were retained only if an exact TCR constant sequence was present, and the retained reads were trimmed to 150 nt and grouped according to their 12-nt molecular barcodes. Within each barcode group, reads were sub-clustered at a 15% Levenshtein threshold, and quality-weighted consensus sequences were built per RNA molecule. Non-functional sequences were discarded, and so were lower-count sequences lying one edit away from another sequence. Based on a fit of two negative binomial distributions, barcode sub-clusters having less than 20% of the maximum read count were discarded. In-frame beta chains were kept once TCRdb had trimmed the public reads at Q25 with fastp and called clones with MiXCR. Under each unique CDR3 protein, matching rows form one entry showing the most common genes and DNA. V and J calls and clone size were set by TCRdb, not the authors. The sample table holds tens of thousands of distinct CDR3 sequences, of which 21% were seen once. The ten largest make up about 1% of the sample.

On this clonotype: Its antigen is not yet known. One base away there is no much larger clone; base qualities are not given.

This receptor was identified in a human donor in good health. Some libraries in this study had Jurkat cell RNA spiked in. The material sequenced was naive CD8+ T cells from blood, with Jurkat cell RNA spiked in. Explained via the paper, the cell subset or site label denotes: FACS-sorted CD8+CD4-CCR7+CD45RA+ naive T cells.

The CDR3 sequence is CASSIFGGKYEQYF. The DNA reads TGTGCCAGTAGTATTTTCGGAGGGAAATACGAGCAGTACTTC. The chain is encoded by TRBV19 joined to TRBJ2-7; TRBD2 could be the D gene, as 6 bases match. Spanning cysteine to phenylalanine, the CDR3 consists of 14 amino acids. CDR3 DNA is the only sequence kept; it has 42 bases, read in frame from the first base. Trimming removed 3 bases from V and 4 bases from J, leaving 13 bases between the germline ends. Via the germline V gene (reference sequence), CDR1 is LNHDA and CDR2 SQIVND.